This TCR beta chain was captured in a study of spatial heterogeneity in lung cancer. TCRdb analysed the 5' RACE reads with MiXCR anew, one entry per CDR3 protein. The repertoire has more than 15,000 distinct CDR3 sequences, around 21% of them found once; the top ten carry about 20%. V lost 0 bases and J lost 4, with 7 bases in between. The CDR3 is made up of 12 amino acids. Germline CDR1 and CDR2: SQVTM and ANQGSEA. As to time point: sample taken at primary tumor resection. Whole RNA came from tumor, nontumor lung or frozen PBMC and was sequenced without being sorted. This clonotype was picked up one time.

This clonotype was sampled from a female donor with early-stage non-small cell lung cancer. This chain links TRBV29-1 with TRBJ2-7; possible D gene TRBD2, 5 bases. The source material was PBMCs, sampled at surgery. Here the CDR3 reads CSVEDRGYEQYF. In DNA, the CDR3 is TGCAGCGTTGAAGATCGGGGTTACGAGCAGTACTTC.